This T cell receptor beta chain was observed in a study of neurological immune-mediated disorders (dated by TCRdb to the late 2010s). In the study overall: Among the 35 or so multiple sclerosis patients, approximately 30 had relapsing-remitting MS and 3 had secondary progressive MS. Using UMI-based sequencing, the study compared peripheral blood TCR-beta repertoires from patients with HTLV-I-associated myelopathy (HAM/TSP), patients with multiple sclerosis, and healthy controls. The approximately 98 TCR-beta libraries included longitudinal samples, technical triplicates and paired sorted CD4+ and CD8+ T-cell subsets alongside PBMC samples. Of the roughly 70 subjects in the cohort, some 14 were HAM/TSP patients, some 34 were multiple sclerosis patients, and some 20 were healthy controls. Overall study outcomes, separate from this receptor: TCR clonal expansion was greatest in HAM/TSP patients and smallest in MS patients, who ranked below even healthy controls. Expanded clones from different subjects shared no identical CDR3 amino acid sequences, which suggests that TCR-beta repertoires were private in all groups. The MS cluster was not associated with any clinical or MRI features, and the authors stated that larger cohorts are needed. Phylogenetic analysis grouped repertoires from 18 of 34 MS patients into a cluster of related CDR3 sequences, suggesting a possible repertoire-level signature.

cDNA was synthesized by template-switch 5'RACE using a primer carrying a 10-nucleotide random unique molecular identifier by which each TCR transcript was tagged. Over 180 million TCR-beta sequences, covering 15-18 subjects, were produced in each sequencing run. The RNeasy kit was used to extract total RNA. Using the KAPA Real-time Library Amplification kit, TCR-beta VDJ regions were amplified with primers for the TCR constant region and the 5'RACE anchor. Sample indexes and Illumina adaptors were added in a first PCR, after which library yield was increased in a second PCR. After Ampure bead purification, the TCR product of roughly 650 bp was size-selected on a 2% E-gel SizeSelection system. Before pooling, library quality was assessed on a Bioanalyzer, concentration was determined with Qubit, and library quantification was performed with the Kapa Library Quantification kit. An Illumina HiSeq 2500 sequenced the libraries paired-end 2 x 150 bp. To increase sequence diversity, about 25-31% phiX was spiked into each library pool. The study's processing was this. Quality-filtered reads were processed with the UMI-based MiGEC pipeline, which removed over 75% of raw TCR sequences during error correction. IMGT germline references were used for aligning VDJ genes, and each clonotype was defined as a unique CDR3 amino acid sequence together with its V-J genes. Clonal expansion, Shannon diversity and CDR3 relatedness (CalcPairwiseDistances, ClusterSamples) were evaluated with VDJtools, and phylogenetic trees were built with CLCbio workbench. A clone was classed as expanded if it had 8 or more unique UMIs, a cutoff based on coefficient-of-variation modelling across technical triplicates. TCRdb passed the public sequencing reads through fastp at Q25 and MiXCR, retaining productive beta sequences. Every distinct CDR3 protein forms one entry, paired with its most common genes and DNA. The V and J calls here are based on TCRdb, not the publication. The sample table records 81,000 or so distinct CDR3 sequences; 4.5% to 6.5% of these occur just once. Clones ranked in the top ten supply 2.2% of the sample.

This clonotype was detected ten times or more. Its cognate antigen has yet to be identified. Base qualities are not provided; no much larger clone lies one nucleotide away. Libraries from unsorted PBMCs were made from 2 million PBMCs kept in RNAlater at -80 degrees C until RNA extraction. The multiple sclerosis patients were enrolled in a US clinical protocol that evaluated disease progression with magnetic resonance imaging. Peripheral blood underwent Ficoll-Hypaque density gradient centrifugation to isolate PBMCs, which were then cryopreserved in liquid nitrogen. V and J lose 0 bases and 2 bases, and a span of 22 bases separates them. According to the germline V gene, CDR1 reads SGHDT and CDR2 reads YYEEEE. The CDR3, from cysteine to phenylalanine, totals 19 residues. The kept DNA is CDR3 alone, 57 bases in frame from the first base.

The receptor comes from a woman between 25 and 40 years old with multiple sclerosis. The rearrangement joined TRBV5-6 to TRBJ2-3; matching of 6 bases hints at TRBD2 as the D gene. Source material: PBMCs. In nucleotide form, the sequence is TGTGCCAGCAGCTTGGAGAGGCGTGCGGGGCAAGGGCCCACAGATACGCAGTATTTT. Its coded protein is CASSLERRAGQGPTDTQYF. The full variable domain, with segments outside the CDR3 supplied by the reference TRBV5-6 and TRBJ2-3 proteins, appears as DAGVTQSPTHLIKTRGQQVTLRCSPKSGHDTVSWYQQALGQGPQFIFQYYEEEERQRGNFPDRFSGHQFPNYSSELNVNALLLGDSALYLCASSLERRAGQGPTDTQYFGPGTRLTVL.